This section outlines one T cell receptor (beta chain) sequence together with its context. No antigen is known for it. The CDR3 is 13 residues long. V was cut by 3 bases and J by 0 bases, with 5 bases left in between. Germline V gene lookup returns CDR1 WSHSY and CDR2 SAAADI. It was through 5'RACE template switching that TCR cDNA was made, with a universal primer site and UMIs added. TCRdb analysed the 5' RACE reads with MiXCR anew, one entry per CDR3 protein. This table holds tens of thousands of distinct CDR3 sequences, 7.5% to 8% found once. The sample belongs to a study of T cells after yellow fever vaccination. Study-level information: The fractions with low cell numbers were processed using SMART-Seq v4 Ultra Low Input. Study-level findings and limits: After the booster, over 95% of CD4 and more than 75% of CD8 primary-response clones were re-detected. Compared with primary, the secondary response was weaker and peaked at day 5, not 15.

Sample: CD8+ T cells sorted from PBMCs, taken on the day of the yellow fever booster vaccination. J is TRBJ1-1 and V is TRBV10-2; unclear D gene. The sequence was collected from a man aged 25 to 40 who received the YFV17D yellow fever vaccine. Here the CDR3 DNA reads TGCGCCAGCAGTGATGGATTGAACACTGAAGCTTTCTTT. Translating gives CASSDGLNTEAFF.